These 25 T cell receptor beta chains originate from one sample sequenced in a study of T cell clonotyping in hematopoietic cell transplantation. The protocol was immunoSEQ multiplex PCR, while the TCRdb copy is restricted to in-frame clones and leaves out a portion. This sample has under 35,000 clones; less than 75% occur once, and the top ten carry 5% to 6.5%. Time point specified: recipient sample about 28 days before transplant, after cytoreduction. The sequencing here drew on peripheral blood mononuclear cells, taken before stem cell transplant. The receptors here all came from a man over 45 with myelodysplastic syndrome. Some clones in this sample may be carry-over from other donors' samples.

This clone is deemed medium-sized. The chain carries TRBV7-2 and TRBJ1-5; weak D call: TRBD1 (5 bases). This CDR3 is 13 amino acids long. Trimming removed 1 base at V and 6 bases at J, with 7 bases between. Germline V CDR1 and CDR2: SGHTA, FQGNSA. The CDR3 sequence is CASSLGGIQPQHF. The CDR3 region has the DNA TGTGCCAGCAGCTTAGGGGGGATTCAGCCCCAGCATTTT.

This clone has only a few counts. The chain uses TRBV29-1 and TRBJ1-1; D is unclear. Deletions cut 4 bases from V and 1 base from J, with 7 bases between. CDR3 length: 12 residues. The germline V gene has CDR1 SQVTM and CDR2 ANQGSEA. The chain's CDR3 is CSVVLQNTEAFF. Written as DNA, the CDR3 is TGCAGCGTTGTTTTACAGAACACTGAAGCTTTCTTT.

For this clone: Lacking the conserved final phenylalanine or tryptophan, this CDR3 likely reflects a read error. V is TRBV6-6 and J is TRBJ1-1; D is ambiguous. Germline CDR1 reads MNHNY; CDR2 reads SVGAGI (reference sequence). The germline V and J ends were trimmed by 8 bases and 5 bases, with 18 bases remaining between them. This CDR3 is 14 amino acids long. The CDR3 here is CASSRKGIRTEAFL. The CDR3 DNA is TGTGCCAGCTCTCGGAAAGGGATAAGGACTGAAGCTTTCCTT.

This chain joins TRBV5-1 and TRBJ2-2, with 7 nucleotides matching TRBD2. CDR1 is SGHRS, CDR2 YFSETQ, per germline. V gave up 0 bases and J gave up 2 bases; unmatched junction bases: 10. The length of the CDR3 is 18 residues. CDR3 sequence (DNA): TGCGCCAGCAGCTTGGGTACGGCTAGCGGACTAAACACCGGGGAGCTGTTTTTT. Its protein is CASSLGTASGLNTGELFF.

The CDR3 region is CASSLLTDTDTQYF. In DNA, the CDR3 is TGTGCCAGCAGCCTGTTAACGGATACAGATACGCAGTATTTT. V gene TRBV5-6 combines with J gene TRBJ2-3; D ambiguous. V lost 4 bases, J lost 3 bases, and 12 bases lay in between. This CDR3 is 14 amino acids long. CDR1 and CDR2 from the germline V gene are SGHDT and YYEEEE.

V usage is TRBV30 and J usage is TRBJ1-3; D unresolved. The CDR3 covers 13 residues. Trimming pared 8 bases from V and 0 bases from J, leaving 11 bases between. Germline CDR1 is GTSNPN and CDR2 is SVGIG (reference sequence). The CDR3 region is CAGKGLSGNTIYF. CDR3 DNA sequence: TGTGCCGGAAAGGGTCTCTCTGGAAACACCATATATTTT. Full variable domain (missing parts from reference TRBV30 and TRBJ1-3): SQTIHQWPATLVQPVGSPLSLECTVEGTSNPNLYWYRQAAGRGLQLLFYSVGIGQISSEVPQNLSASRPQDRQFILSSKKLLLSDSGFYLCAGKGLSGNTIYFGEGSWLTVV.

The V and J genes are TRBV14 and TRBJ1-6; D not certain. CDR1 is SGHDN and CDR2 is FVKESK in the germline V gene. The V gene lost 3 bases and the J gene lost 7 bases, with 10 bases spanning the gap. This CDR3 is 14 amino acids long. The CDR3 DNA sequence: TGTGCCAGCAGCCAGGGAGTCGGCAATTCACCCCTCCACTTT. Its translation is CASSQGVGNSPLHF. Looking up the rest from reference TRBV14 and TRBJ1-6 gives the full variable domain: EAGVTQFPSHSVIEKGQTVTLRCDPISGHDNLYWYRRVMGKEIKFLLHFVKESKQDESGMPNNRFLAERTGGTYSTLKVQPAELEDSGVYFCASSQGVGNSPLHFGNGTRLTVT.

Within the sample, this clone is medium-sized. The V gene is TRBV5-6, the J gene TRBJ1-2; 11 nucleotides agree with TRBD1. J was trimmed by 8 bases and V by 4 bases; bases with no gene match: 4. The CDR3 is 13 residues long. CDR1 and CDR2 from the germline V gene are SGHDT and YYEEEE. CDR3: CASSGQGAYGYTF. As DNA, the CDR3 is TGTGCCAGCAGCGGACAGGGGGCCTACGGCTACACCTTC.

Only a few counts were recorded for this clone. The chain carries TRBV15 and TRBJ2-2; D might be TRBD1 (6 bases). Germline V CDR1 and CDR2: LNHNV, YYDKDF (reference sequence). Trimming shortened V by 5 bases and J by 9 bases, and 13 bases separated the two germline ends. The CDR3 is 13 residues long. The CDR3 spells CATSENRARELFF. CDR3 DNA: TGTGCCACCAGCGAAAACAGGGCCCGGGAGCTGTTTTTT.

V and J are TRBV19 and TRBJ2-1, with TRBD2 identical over 12 bases. V lost 3 bases, J lost 4 bases, and 1 base stayed unmatched. The germline CDR1 and CDR2 sequences are LNHDA and SQIVND (reference sequence). This CDR3 is built from 15 residues. The CDR3 region is CASSMTSGGYNEQFF. The CDR3 nucleotides read TGTGCCAGTAGTATGACTAGCGGGGGATACAATGAGCAGTTCTTC.

The chain employs TRBV29-1 and TRBJ2-7, with D perhaps TRBD2 (5 bases). From germline, CDR1 is SQVTM and CDR2 ANQGSEA. The V gene lost 2 bases and the J gene lost 3 bases, with 14 bases spanning the gap. The CDR3 is 14 amino acids. CDR3 in amino acids: CSVETRTQLYEQYF. The CDR3 bases are TGCAGCGTTGAAACCCGGACTCAGCTCTACGAGCAGTACTTC.

Details on this clone: The junction departs from germline at one end; a sequencing error may be responsible. The chain recombines TRBV2 with TRBJ1-6; unclear D gene. Germline assignment: CDR1 SNHLY and CDR2 FYNNEI. This CDR3 has 17 residues. The CDR3 here is CASSEGPDASYNSPLHF. CDR3 sequence (DNA): TGTGCCAGCAGCGAAGGGCCAGACGCGTCCTATAATTCACCCCTCCACTTT.

This clone was seen more than once but under ten times. The CDR3 DNA is TGTGCCAGCAGCTCCGGGACAGGGCTCGGGGCCAACGTCCTGACTTTC. Its translation: CASSSGTGLGANVLTF. The rearrangement uses TRBV7-3 and TRBJ2-6; 9 bases fit TRBD1. CDR1 SGHTA and CDR2 FQGTGA come from the germline V gene. The CDR3 consists of 16 residues. J gave up 4 bases and V 4 bases, and 5 bases lay outside the gene matches.

The J gene is TRBJ2-5, the V gene TRBV30, with 7 bases aligning to TRBD1. Trimming took 2 bases from V and 5 from J; bases not matched to a gene: 5. Germline CDR1 and CDR2: GTSNPN and SVGIG (reference sequence). This CDR3 spans 13 amino acids. The CDR3 reads CAWSLTGIETQYF. The CDR3 DNA reads as TGTGCCTGGAGTCTGACAGGGATTGAGACCCAGTACTTC.

V usage is TRBV5-1 and J usage is TRBJ2-1, with D tentatively TRBD2 (5 bases). CDR3 length: 13 residues. Looked up from germline, CDR1 is SGHRS and CDR2 is YFSETQ. V lost 1 base and J lost 6, with 8 bases in between. CDR3 sequence: CASSLSGINEQFF. The CDR3 region has the DNA TGCGCCAGCAGCTTGTCGGGGATCAATGAGCAGTTCTTC.

The rearrangement uses TRBV5-6 and TRBJ1-2; 10 nucleotides agree with TRBD1. V shed 3 bases and J 6 bases; nucleotides not matched to a gene: 11. The germline CDR1 and CDR2 sequences are SGHDT and YYEEEE. The CDR3 is 16 amino acids. The CDR3 sequence: CASSSSLGQGLHGYTF. Written as DNA, the CDR3 is TGTGCCAGCAGCTCGAGTCTGGGACAGGGGCTTCATGGCTACACCTTC.

The chain is built from TRBV6-5 and TRBJ1-1; D call uncertain. This CDR3 region has 11 residues. V was cut by 5 bases and J by 2 bases, with 3 bases left in between. In germline, CDR1 is MNHEY, CDR2 SVGAGI. CDR3 DNA sequence: TGTGCCAGCAGTCACAACACTGAAGCTTTCTTT. This sequence encodes CASSHNTEAFF.

The chain joins TRBV7-2 to TRBJ1-1; possible D gene TRBD1, 6 bases. The CDR3 length is 11 residues. Trimming removed 1 base at V and 10 bases at J, with 7 bases between. Germline CDR1 is SGHTA and CDR2 is FQGNSA. As DNA, the CDR3 is TGTGCCAGCAGCTTAGGAGGGGGAGCTTTCTTT. It is translated as CASSLGGGAFF.

This clone was seen only a few times. The V and J genes are TRBV25-1 and TRBJ1-2; no definite D call. CDR1 and CDR2 (germline): MGHDK, SYGVNS. There are 12 residues in the CDR3. V was clipped by 11 bases and J by 8 bases, with 18 bases between them. CDR3 in amino acids: CAARWKLDGYTF. The CDR3 DNA sequence: TGTGCCGCACGGTGGAAGCTGGACGGCTACACCTTC.

V and J are TRBV6-6 and TRBJ1-6, with 7 nucleotides matching TRBD1. The CDR3 loop spans 14 amino acids. Trimming at V came to 4 bases and at J to 7 bases, leaving 4 bases not matched to a gene. Germline V gives CDR1 MNHNY, CDR2 SVGAGI (reference sequence). The CDR3 sequence is CASSFETGNSPLHF. As DNA, the CDR3 is TGTGCCAGCAGTTTCGAGACAGGGAATTCACCCCTCCACTTT.

This chain uses TRBV7-9 with TRBJ1-4; 8 bases are shared with TRBD1. The CDR3 length is 14 residues. J was trimmed by 10 bases and V by 5 bases; bases with no gene match: 9. CDR1 and CDR2 from the germline V gene are SEHNR and FQNEAQ (reference sequence). The CDR3 region is CASSDGTGLGKLFF. The DNA for the CDR3 is TGTGCCAGCAGCGATGGGACAGGATTAGGAAAACTGTTTTTT.

This chain uses TRBV6-1 with TRBJ2-1; the D gene is possibly TRBD2 (6 bases). CDR1 is MNHNS and CDR2 is SASEGT in the germline V gene. With 6 bases removed from V and 4 bases from J, the gap between germline ends came to 16 bases. The CDR3 runs to 15 residues. The DNA of the CDR3 is TGTGCCAGCAGAGCACCGGGACTGTTATACAATGAGCAGTTCTTC. It yields the protein CASRAPGLLYNEQFF.

This chain connects TRBV7-7 to TRBJ1-1; D not certain. Germline V gene sequence: CDR1 SSHAT, CDR2 FNYEAQ (reference sequence). The V gene lost 5 bases and the J gene lost 2 bases, with 9 bases spanning the gap. The CDR3 has 13 amino acids. CDR3 DNA sequence: TGTGCCAGCAGCACACGACCTAACACTGAAGCTTTCTTT. Its protein is CASSTRPNTEAFF.

The rearrangement links TRBV2 to TRBJ2-2, with D unresolved. The ends were cut back, 5 bases at V and 3 bases at J, with 10 bases in the middle. The CDR3 has 14 amino acids. CDR1 and CDR2 (germline): SNHLY, FYNNEI. As DNA, the CDR3 is TGTGCCAGCAGTCGGACCGATTACACCGGGGAGCTGTTTTTT. As protein: CASSRTDYTGELFF. The variable domain in full, completed from reference TRBV2 and TRBJ2-2, reads EPEVTQTPSHQVTQMGQEVILRCVPISNHLYFYWYRQILGQKVEFLVSFYNNEISEKSEIFDDQFSVERPDGSNFTLKIRSTKLEDSAMYFCASSRTDYTGELFFGEGSRLTVL.

The chain couples TRBV28 to TRBJ1-4; D might be TRBD1 (5 bases). V lost 5 bases to trimming and J lost 7 bases, with 17 bases between them. The CDR3 runs to 15 residues. The germline V gene has CDR1 MDHEN and CDR2 SYDVKM. CDR3 residues: CASSPTQGGREKLFF. In DNA form, the CDR3 reads TGTGCCAGCAGTCCCACCCAGGGAGGGCGTGAAAAACTGTTTTTT.